The 4 T cell receptor beta chains presented below share a single source sample, sequenced in a study of T cell responses to AZD1222 COVID-19 vaccine. The protocol was immunoSEQ multiplex PCR, while the TCRdb copy is restricted to in-frame clones and leaves out a portion. The sample lists more than 90,000 clones; about 86% were seen once. The sample in question was peripheral blood, obtained 28 days after the second AZD1222 dose. These receptor sequences come from an adult who received the AZD1222 COVID-19 vaccine.

The chain recombines TRBV29-1 with TRBJ2-1; perhaps TRBD2 as D (6 bases). Germline V gives CDR1 SQVTM, CDR2 ANQGSEA. V was shortened by 6 bases and J by 2 bases, with 20 bases between the two germline ends. This CDR3 spans 16 amino acids. The CDR3 DNA follows: TGCAGCGTGGGGTTTTCTAGCGAACCAACCTACAATGAGCAGTTCTTC. This sequence encodes CSVGFSSEPTYNEQFF.

This chain links TRBV7-9 with TRBJ2-2, with TRBD2 matching 8 bases. J lost 4 bases, V lost 2 bases, and 12 bases had no gene match. Germline assignment: CDR1 SEHNR and CDR2 FQNEAQ (reference sequence). The length of the CDR3 is 18 residues. This CDR3 reads CASSLRGSGGPTTGELFF. CDR3 sequence (DNA): TGTGCCAGCAGCTTAAGGGGATCGGGAGGGCCTACCACCGGGGAGCTGTTTTTT.

V is TRBV10-2 and J is TRBJ1-5; D is unresolved. The CDR3 extends over 13 amino acids. V was shortened by 6 bases and J by 4 bases, with 10 bases between the two germline ends. The germline CDR1 and CDR2 sequences are WSHSY and SAAADI. The CDR3 loop is CASSQGQNQPQHF. In DNA, the CDR3 is TGCGCCAGCAGCCAAGGGCAGAATCAGCCCCAGCATTTT.

This clone showed up just once. The genes are TRBV4-1 and TRBJ2-7; D not certain. The length of the CDR3 is 14 residues. Trimming removed 1 base from V and 2 bases from J, with 9 bases in between. Looked up from germline, CDR1 is MGHRA and CDR2 is YSYEKL. The CDR3 reads CASSQVPGAYEQYF. Written as DNA, the CDR3 is TGCGCCAGCAGCCAAGTCCCCGGCGCCTACGAGCAGTACTTC.